This TCR beta chain was identified in a study of T cell responses to AZD1222 COVID-19 vaccine. Sequencing was performed with immunoSEQ multiplex PCR; in TCRdb, only in-frame clones are kept and a portion is missing. The repertoire includes about 130,000 clones, about 93% of them detected once, and around 6.5% sits in the top ten. The ends were cut back, 6 bases at V and 4 bases at J, with 10 bases in the middle. The germline V gene encodes CDR1 SGHTA and CDR2 FQGNSA. The CDR3 spans 13 residues. The sequence was collected from an adult who received the AZD1222 COVID-19 vaccine. The genes are TRBV7-2 and TRBJ1-5; D gene uncertain. This sample comprised peripheral blood, obtained 28 days after the second AZD1222 dose. The CDR3 DNA is TGTGCCAGCAGTCCCGCTGAGAATCAGCCCCAGCATTTT. Protein product: CASSPAENQPQHF.